The T cell receptor beta chain under discussion was sequenced for a study of naive and memory T cell subsets. Two oligonucleotides, mixed equimolar, formed the beta constant-region primer covering TRBC1 and TRBC2. A single record per CDR3 protein comes from TCRdb applying MiXCR to the UMI-ligation and nested PCR reads. This repertoire shows some 150,000 distinct CDR3 sequences, 15% to 20% found once; its top ten account for around 0.14%. Germline-derived CDR1 and CDR2 are MNHEY and SMNVEV (reference sequence). Trimming at V came to 4 bases and at J to 2 bases, leaving 5 bases not matched to a gene. The CDR3 length is 14 residues.

The sequence was obtained from a human donor in good health. The chain links TRBV27 to TRBJ2-7; 7 bases agree with TRBD1. Sequenced: naive CD4+ T cells from blood. In nucleotides, the CDR3 is TGTGCCAGCAGTTCACAGGGGCTTCCCTACGAGCAGTACTTC. Its protein is CASSSQGLPYEQYF.